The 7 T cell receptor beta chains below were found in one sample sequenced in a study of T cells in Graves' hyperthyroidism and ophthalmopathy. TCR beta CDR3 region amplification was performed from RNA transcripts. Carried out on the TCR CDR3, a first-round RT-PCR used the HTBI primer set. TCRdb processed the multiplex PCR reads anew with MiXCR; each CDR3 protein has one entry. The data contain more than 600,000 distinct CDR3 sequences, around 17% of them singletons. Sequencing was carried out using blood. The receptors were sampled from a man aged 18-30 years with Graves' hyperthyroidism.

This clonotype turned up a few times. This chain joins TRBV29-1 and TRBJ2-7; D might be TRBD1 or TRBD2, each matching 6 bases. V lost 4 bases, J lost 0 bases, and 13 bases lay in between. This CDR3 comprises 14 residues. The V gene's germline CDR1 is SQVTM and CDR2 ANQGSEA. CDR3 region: CSVAKGGFSYEQYF. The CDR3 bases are TGCAGCGTTGCAAAGGGGGGCTTCTCCTACGAGCAGTACTTC.

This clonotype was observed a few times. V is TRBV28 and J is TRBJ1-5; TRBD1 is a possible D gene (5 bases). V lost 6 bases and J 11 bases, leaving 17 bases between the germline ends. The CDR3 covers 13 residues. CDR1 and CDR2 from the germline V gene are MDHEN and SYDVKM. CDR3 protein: CASSVLRGEAQHF. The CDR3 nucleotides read TGTGCCAGCAGCGTTCTTAGGGGAGAGGCCCAGCATTTT.

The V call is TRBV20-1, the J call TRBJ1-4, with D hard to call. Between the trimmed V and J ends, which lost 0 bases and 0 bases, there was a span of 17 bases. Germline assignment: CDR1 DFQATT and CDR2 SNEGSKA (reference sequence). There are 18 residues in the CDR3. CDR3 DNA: TGCAGTGCTAGAGACCCACCGATCGACGGGGCAACTAATGAAAAACTGTTTTTT. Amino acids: CSARDPPIDGATNEKLFF.

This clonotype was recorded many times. CDR3 loop: CASSRIGGKAETQYF. The CDR3 DNA reads TGTGCCAGCAGCCGCATAGGGGGGAAAGCAGAGACCCAGTACTTC. V usage is TRBV3-1 and J usage is TRBJ2-5; either TRBD1 or TRBD2 may supply D (6 bases each). Trimming shortened V by 4 bases and J by 4 bases, and 16 bases separated the two germline ends. The CDR3 loop spans 15 amino acids. The V gene's germline CDR1 is LGHDT and CDR2 YNNKEL (reference sequence).

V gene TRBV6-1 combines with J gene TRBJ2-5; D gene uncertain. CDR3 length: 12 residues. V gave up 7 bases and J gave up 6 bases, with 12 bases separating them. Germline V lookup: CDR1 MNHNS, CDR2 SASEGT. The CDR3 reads CASTSSYKTQYF. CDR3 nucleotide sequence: TGTGCCAGCACCTCCTCCTATAAGACCCAGTACTTC.

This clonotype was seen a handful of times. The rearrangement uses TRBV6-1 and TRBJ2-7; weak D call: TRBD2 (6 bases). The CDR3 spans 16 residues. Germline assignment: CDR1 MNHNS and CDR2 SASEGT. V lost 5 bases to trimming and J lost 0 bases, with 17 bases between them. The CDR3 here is CASSYYRGSLSYEQYF. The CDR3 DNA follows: TGTGCCAGCAGTTATTATCGGGGGTCCCTCTCCTACGAGCAGTACTTC.

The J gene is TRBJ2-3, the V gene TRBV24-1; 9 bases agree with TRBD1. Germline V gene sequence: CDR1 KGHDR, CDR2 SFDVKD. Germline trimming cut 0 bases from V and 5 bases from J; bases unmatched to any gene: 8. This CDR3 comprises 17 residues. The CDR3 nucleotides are TGTGCCACCAGTGATTTGCCCGGGACAGGGAAAGAAGATACGCAGTATTTT. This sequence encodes CATSDLPGTGKEDTQYF.